This T cell receptor beta chain is from a study of identical twins. Study results and limitations: The analysis was cross-sectional rather than longitudinal within donors.

The CDR3 spans 16 residues. Germline CDR1 is KGHDR and CDR2 is SFDVKD. The V gene lost 4 bases and the J gene lost 6 bases, with 18 bases spanning the gap. This clonotype was detected many times. Its cognate antigen is unknown. MiXCR, run by TCRdb on the 5' RACE reads, gives a single entry per CDR3 protein. The sample carries about 100,000 distinct CDR3 sequences, about 6% recorded once. The sample comprised memory T cells sorted from blood. The chain couples TRBV24-1 to TRBJ2-1; D unclear. This clonotype originated in a woman aged 45-65 years in good health. The CDR3 DNA follows: TGTGCCACCAGTGACCCTCTAAAGGAAAGGGCCAATGAGCAGTTCTTC. It yields the protein CATSDPLKERANEQFF.